Presented here are 24 T cell receptor beta chains from one specimen sequenced in a study of blood T cell repertoires in COVID-19. The method was immunoSEQ multiplex PCR; TCRdb's version includes in-frame clones alone and lacks a portion of them. Among some 320,000 clones listed, 85% to 90% were seen once. The sequencing sample was made of peripheral blood. The receptors originated from a woman aged 25-40 years with COVID-19, enrolled during active disease.

This clone appeared once. V gene TRBV27 combines with J gene TRBJ2-3; maybe TRBD2 (6 bases). The CDR3 loop spans 11 amino acids. The V gene lost 5 bases and the J gene lost 10 bases, with 10 bases spanning the gap. Per germline, CDR1 MNHEY and CDR2 SMNVEV (reference sequence). CDR3 loop: CASSPGGAQYF. Written as DNA, the CDR3 is TGTGCCAGCAGTCCCGGGGGTGCGCAGTATTTT.

V and J are TRBV27 and TRBJ1-2; weak D call: TRBD1 (5 bases). This CDR3 has 14 amino acids. V gave up 7 bases and J gave up 5 bases, with 17 bases separating them. From germline, CDR1 is MNHEY and CDR2 SMNVEV (reference sequence). The CDR3 coding sequence is TGTGCCAGCAAACCCTCGGCAGGGTCTTATGGCTACACCTTC. It yields the protein CASKPSAGSYGYTF.

The chain is built from TRBV10-1 and TRBJ2-7; 7 positions agree with TRBD2. V lost 8 bases and J lost 6; bases outside the gene matches: 10. The CDR3 is 13 amino acids. The V gene's germline CDR1 is WNHNN and CDR2 SYGVQD (reference sequence). The CDR3 region is CASSYGGSAEQYF. CDR3 nucleotides: TGCGCCAGCTCCTACGGGGGGTCGGCCGAGCAGTACTTC.

The chain is built from TRBV19 and TRBJ1-2; D may be TRBD1 (6 bases). Trimming shortened V by 5 bases and J by 3 bases, and 19 bases separated the two germline ends. The CDR3 loop spans 16 amino acids. Looked up from germline, CDR1 is LNHDA and CDR2 is SQIVND (reference sequence). This CDR3 reads CASSLPEVDSYYGYTF. The CDR3 DNA reads TGTGCCAGTAGTCTCCCCGAAGTGGACAGTTACTATGGCTACACCTTC.

The chain joins TRBV28 to TRBJ1-2; D is ambiguous. The CDR3 extends over 13 amino acids. V lost 11 bases and J lost 1, with 14 bases in between. Germline V CDR1 and CDR2: MDHEN, SYDVKM. The CDR3 sequence: CASEGAINYGYTF. CDR3 bases: TGTGCCTCCGAGGGCGCAATTAACTATGGCTACACCTTC.

This clone was picked up one time. The chain recombines TRBV18 with TRBJ1-2; TRBD1 matches 7 bases. V lost 4 bases to trimming and J lost 4 bases; unmatched junction nucleotides: 12. CDR1 is KGHSH, CDR2 LQKENI, per germline. This CDR3 comprises 16 residues. This CDR3 reads CASSLLGDSSPYGYTF. The DNA for the CDR3 is TGTGCCAGCTCACTCCTGGGGGACAGCTCCCCCTATGGCTACACCTTC.

The chain employs TRBV5-6 and TRBJ2-7; D perhaps matches TRBD1 (6 bases). Trimming cost V 2 bases and J 0 bases, with 18 bases left between them. Germline lookup yields CDR1 SGHDT and CDR2 YYEEEE. The CDR3 is 17 amino acids. The CDR3 DNA is TGTGCCAGCAGCTTTAAAACGGGACACGTACTCTCCTACGAGCAGTACTTC. The encoded protein is CASSFKTGHVLSYEQYF.

This rearrangement joins TRBV3-1 (or the pseudogene TRBV3-2) to TRBJ2-1, with D possibly being TRBD2 (6 bases). CDR1 is LGHDT, CDR2 YNNKEL, per germline (reference sequence). Trimming removed 4 bases from V and 2 bases from J, with 9 bases in between. The CDR3 runs 14 residues. CDR3 coding DNA: TGTGCCAGCAGCCCGTTAGCGGCCTACAATGAGCAGTTCTTC. It codes for CASSPLAAYNEQFF.

This chain uses TRBV18 with TRBJ1-1; no clear D gene. Trimming stripped 1 base from V and 5 bases from J, with 14 bases between. This CDR3 has 15 amino acids. Germline V gives CDR1 KGHSH, CDR2 LQKENI. As DNA, the CDR3 is TGTGCCAGCTCACCACGAGGCAAGCTTAGAACTGAAGCTTTCTTT. Amino acid sequence: CASSPRGKLRTEAFF.

The gene calls are TRBV29-1 and TRBJ1-2; D possibly corresponds to TRBD1 (5 bases). Per the germline V gene, CDR1 is SQVTM and CDR2 is ANQGSEA. V was cut by 2 bases and J by 8 bases, with 12 bases left in between. There are 12 residues in the CDR3. CDR3 protein: CSVEPMRQGYTF. DNA of the CDR3: TGCAGCGTTGAACCCATGAGACAGGGCTACACCTTC.

The chain combines TRBV9 with TRBJ2-1; D call uncertain. V was trimmed by 1 base and J by 0 bases, leaving 11 bases between them. Looked up from germline, CDR1 is SGDLS and CDR2 is YYNGEE. The CDR3 sequence is 16 residues long. The CDR3 sequence is CASSVSSRGSYNEQFF. The CDR3 nucleotides read TGTGCCAGCAGCGTATCGTCTCGCGGCTCCTACAATGAGCAGTTCTTC.

This chain links TRBV24-1 with TRBJ2-1; 11 bases are shared with TRBD2. CDR1 and CDR2 (germline): KGHDR, SFDVKD. With V trimmed by 5 bases and J by 5 bases, 10 bases remained unmatched. The CDR3 has 17 residues. This chain's CDR3 is CATSVPILAGGNNEQFF. CDR3 DNA sequence: TGTGCCACCAGTGTTCCCATTCTAGCGGGGGGTAACAATGAGCAGTTCTTC.

The chain combines TRBV5-1 with TRBJ1-1, with D possibly being TRBD1 (5 bases). The V end lost 0 bases, the J end lost 0 bases, and 9 bases lay between the germline ends. The length of the CDR3 is 15 residues. CDR1 and CDR2 (germline): SGHRS, YFSETQ. The CDR3 sequence is CASSLVGAMNTEAFF. The CDR3 region has the DNA TGCGCCAGCAGCTTGGTAGGGGCCATGAACACTGAAGCTTTCTTT.

This sequence joins TRBV27 and TRBJ2-7, with a tentative D call TRBD2 (5 bases). The germline gives CDR1 MNHEY, CDR2 SMNVEV (reference sequence). Trimming pared 3 bases from V and 4 bases from J, leaving 13 bases between. The CDR3 covers 14 residues. The CDR3 spells CASSLKFRDYEQYF. DNA for the CDR3: TGTGCCAGCAGTTTGAAGTTCCGGGATTACGAGCAGTACTTC.

The gene calls are TRBV5-1 and TRBJ2-1, with 7 bases identical to TRBD2. The CDR3 has 13 amino acids. J lost 5 bases, V lost 4 bases, and 3 bases had no gene match. Looked up from germline, CDR1 is SGHRS and CDR2 is YFSETQ. The CDR3 spells CASSQGLNNEQFF. In DNA, the CDR3 is TGCGCCAGCAGCCAGGGACTAAACAATGAGCAGTTCTTC.

The chain carries TRBV7-9 and TRBJ1-5; TRBD1 is a possible D gene (5 bases). Germline V gives CDR1 SEHNR, CDR2 FQNEAQ (reference sequence). V shed 5 bases and J shed 2 bases, with 10 bases lying between them. CDR3 size: 14 residues. The CDR3 here is CASSPQGGNQPQHF. As DNA, the CDR3 is TGTGCCAGCAGCCCCCAGGGCGGCAATCAGCCCCAGCATTTT.

This chain joins TRBV3-1 (or the pseudogene TRBV3-2) and TRBJ1-4; no clear D. The CDR3 loop spans 14 amino acids. Germline values: CDR1 LGHDT, CDR2 YNNKEL (reference sequence). Trimming removed 2 bases at V and 4 bases at J, with 8 bases between. This CDR3 is CASSQRSLNEKLFF. The CDR3 coding sequence is TGTGCCAGCAGCCAACGCAGTCTTAATGAAAAACTGTTTTTT.

This clone showed up just once. The chain joins TRBV5-1 to TRBJ1-6, with 8 bases aligning to TRBD1. J gave up 6 bases and V 5 bases, and 7 bases lay outside the gene matches. Germline CDR1 and CDR2: SGHRS and YFSETQ. CDR3 length: 15 amino acids. The CDR3, as DNA: TGCGCCAGCAGACTGACAGGGGAGGGTAATTCACCCCTCCACTTT. Translated, it gives CASRLTGEGNSPLHF.

The chain couples TRBV5-1 to TRBJ1-3; TRBD1 agrees at 7 bases. The ends lost 3 bases at V and 4 bases at J; junction bases unmatched: 7. This CDR3 spans 15 amino acids. Germline loops: CDR1 SGHRS, CDR2 YFSETQ. The CDR3 region has the DNA TGCGCCAGCAGCTACACAGGGGCGGGAGGAAACACCATATATTTT. Amino acid sequence: CASSYTGAGGNTIYF.

V is TRBV28 and J is TRBJ2-7, with TRBD2 identical over 9 bases. The CDR3 contains 15 residues. V dropped 5 bases and J dropped 1; count of bases not matched to a gene: 6. CDR1 and CDR2 from the germline V gene are MDHEN and SYDVKM. The CDR3 is CASSRATSGSYEQYF. CDR3 nucleotide sequence: TGTGCCAGCAGTCGCGCGACTAGCGGATCCTACGAGCAGTACTTC.

V and J are TRBV27 and TRBJ2-7; 8 bases agree with TRBD2. Per the germline V gene, CDR1 is MNHEY and CDR2 is SMNVEV (reference sequence). The length of the CDR3 is 14 residues. Trimming removed 8 bases from V and 4 bases from J; junction bases left unmatched: 10. DNA of the CDR3: TGTGCCAGCTCACGGGGGGGGGCCATTTACGAGCAGTACTTC. It specifies CASSRGGAIYEQYF.

The J gene is TRBJ2-5, the V gene TRBV3-1 (or the pseudogene TRBV3-2); 12 bases line up with TRBD2. The germline V gene encodes CDR1 LGHDT and CDR2 YNNKEL (reference sequence). The trim removed 9 bases at V and 5 bases at J, leaving 10 bases unmatched. CDR3 length: 15 residues. The CDR3 loop reads CASGWLAGGEETQYF. Written as DNA, the CDR3 is TGTGCCAGTGGGTGGCTAGCGGGGGGGGAGGAGACCCAGTACTTC.

This CDR3 reads CASSQGSGEQFF. For the CDR3, the DNA is TGTGCCAGCAGCCAAGGATCGGGTGAGCAGTTCTTC. The chain links TRBV3-1 (or the pseudogene TRBV3-2) to TRBJ2-1; no reliable D call. CDR1 and CDR2 from the germline V gene are LGHDT and YNNKEL (reference sequence). With 1 base removed from V and 9 bases from J, the gap between germline ends came to 7 bases. The CDR3 covers 12 residues.

The chain combines TRBV7-6 with TRBJ1-1; D may be TRBD1 (6 bases). The germline gives CDR1 SGHVS, CDR2 FNYEAQ. This CDR3 comprises 16 residues. V shed 4 bases and J shed 0 bases, with 15 bases lying between them. The CDR3 region has the DNA TGTGCCAGCAGCTCGAACAGGGCCACCTTGAACACTGAAGCTTTCTTT. Its protein product is CASSSNRATLNTEAFF.